These T cell receptor beta chains were read from a single sample in a study of blood T cell repertoires in COVID-19. Profiling relied on immunoSEQ multiplex PCR, and the TCRdb table lists in-frame clones only, not all of them. In the table there are around 72,000 clones, approximately 90% of which are singletons. The sample taken for sequencing was peripheral blood. All receptors come from a woman aged 70-85 years with acute or convalescent COVID-19. The CDR3 runs from the conserved cysteine through the conserved F or W. The D gene is left open where the match is weak. Clone size is given for some rows only: seen once, a few or many times, or a class if the clone is expanded.

once | . | TRBV28 | CASSFGEDVETQYF
. | . | TRBV19 | CASVRTTGANYGYTF
. | TRBD1 | TRBV19 | CASYNSPGTGHGYTF
. | TRBD1 | TRBV19 | CASSPDRAGSQPQHF
. | . | TRBV29-1 | CSVEINGVYTF
. | TRBD1 | TRBV7-8 | CASSLAGTGNEKLFF
. | . | TRBV6-6 | CASSPPLIPYTYNEQFF
. | TRBD2 | TRBV11-1 | CASSLSTSVGGELFF
. | . | TRBV11-2 | CASSATTGYGYTF
. | . | TRBV28 | CASNTLNQPQHF
. | TRBD1 | TRBV5-1 | CASTRTGDNYGYTF
. | TRBD1 | TRBV19 | CASRDRGTDTQYF
. | . | TRBV7-8 | CASSSEGAGGYEQYF
. | TRBD2 | TRBV6-5 | CASNLAGGTKGEQYF
. | . | TRBV7-2 | CASSSGRVGRTEAFF
. | . | TRBV12-1 | CASSFHGNIQYF